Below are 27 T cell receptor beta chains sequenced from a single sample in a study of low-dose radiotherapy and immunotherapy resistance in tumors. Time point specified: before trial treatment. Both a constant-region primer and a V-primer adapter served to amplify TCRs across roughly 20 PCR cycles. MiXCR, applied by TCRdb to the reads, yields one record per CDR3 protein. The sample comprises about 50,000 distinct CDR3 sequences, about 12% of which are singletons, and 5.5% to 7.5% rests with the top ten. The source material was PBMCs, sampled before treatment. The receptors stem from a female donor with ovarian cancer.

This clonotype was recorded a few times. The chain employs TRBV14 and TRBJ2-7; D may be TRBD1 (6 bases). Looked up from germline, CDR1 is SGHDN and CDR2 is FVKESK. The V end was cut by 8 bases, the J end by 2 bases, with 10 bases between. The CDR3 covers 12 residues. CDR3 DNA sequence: TGTGCCAGCGGACAGAACCCCTACGAGCAGTACTTC. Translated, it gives CASGQNPYEQYF.

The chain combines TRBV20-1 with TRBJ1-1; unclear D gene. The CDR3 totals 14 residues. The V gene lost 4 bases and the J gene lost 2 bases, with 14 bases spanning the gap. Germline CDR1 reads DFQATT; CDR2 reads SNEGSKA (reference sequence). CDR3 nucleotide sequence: TGCAGTGCTATGGGGTGGGCAGGAAACACTGAAGCTTTCTTT. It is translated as CSAMGWAGNTEAFF.

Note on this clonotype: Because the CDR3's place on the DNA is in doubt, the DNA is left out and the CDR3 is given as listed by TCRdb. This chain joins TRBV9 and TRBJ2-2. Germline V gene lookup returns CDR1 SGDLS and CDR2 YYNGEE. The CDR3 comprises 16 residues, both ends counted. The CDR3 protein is CASSETIANTGELFFF.

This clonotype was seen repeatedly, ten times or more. In DNA form, the CDR3 reads TGTGCCACCAGCAGAGAAATACGGGGTGAAGCTTTCTTT. Its protein product is CATSREIRGEAFF. This chain connects TRBV15 to TRBJ1-1; no definite D call. This CDR3 is 13 amino acids long. The V gene's germline CDR1 is LNHNV and CDR2 YYDKDF (reference sequence). The V and J ends lost 0 bases and 7 bases respectively, with 9 bases between them.

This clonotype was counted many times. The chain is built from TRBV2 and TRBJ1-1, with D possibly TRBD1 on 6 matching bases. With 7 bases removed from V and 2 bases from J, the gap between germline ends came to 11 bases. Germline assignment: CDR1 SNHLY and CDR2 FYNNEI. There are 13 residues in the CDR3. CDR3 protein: CASTVGGNTEAFF. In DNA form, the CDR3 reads TGTGCCAGCACGGTAGGGGGAAACACTGAAGCTTTCTTT.

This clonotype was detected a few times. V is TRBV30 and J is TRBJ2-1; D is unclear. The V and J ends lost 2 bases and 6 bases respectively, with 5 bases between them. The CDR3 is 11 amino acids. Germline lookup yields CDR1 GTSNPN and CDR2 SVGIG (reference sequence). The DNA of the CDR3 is TGTGCCTGGAGTCTTGGCAATGAGCAGTTCTTC. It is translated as CAWSLGNEQFF. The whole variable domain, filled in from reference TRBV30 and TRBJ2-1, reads SQTIHQWPATLVQPVGSPLSLECTVEGTSNPNLYWYRQAAGRGLQLLFYSVGIGQISSEVPQNLSASRPQDRQFILSSKKLLLSDSGFYLCAWSLGNEQFFGPGTRLTVL.

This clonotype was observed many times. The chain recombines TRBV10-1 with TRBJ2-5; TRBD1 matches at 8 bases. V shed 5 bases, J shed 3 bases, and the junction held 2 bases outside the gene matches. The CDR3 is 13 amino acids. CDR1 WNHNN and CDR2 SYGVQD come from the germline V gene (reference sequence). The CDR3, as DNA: TGCGCCAGCAGTTTGGGACAGGAAGAGACCCAGTACTTC. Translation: CASSLGQEETQYF.

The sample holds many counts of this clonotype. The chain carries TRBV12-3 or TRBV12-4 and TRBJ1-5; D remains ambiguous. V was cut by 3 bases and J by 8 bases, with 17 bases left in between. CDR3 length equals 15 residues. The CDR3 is CASSFSGSRTEPQHF. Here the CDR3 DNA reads TGTGCCAGCAGTTTTTCAGGCTCCAGGACGGAGCCCCAGCATTTT.

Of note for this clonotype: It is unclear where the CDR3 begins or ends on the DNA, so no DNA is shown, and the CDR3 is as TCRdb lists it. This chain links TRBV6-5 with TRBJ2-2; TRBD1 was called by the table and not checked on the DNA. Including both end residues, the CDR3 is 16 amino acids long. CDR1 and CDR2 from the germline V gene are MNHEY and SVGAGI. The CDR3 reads CASSSQGADTGELFFF.

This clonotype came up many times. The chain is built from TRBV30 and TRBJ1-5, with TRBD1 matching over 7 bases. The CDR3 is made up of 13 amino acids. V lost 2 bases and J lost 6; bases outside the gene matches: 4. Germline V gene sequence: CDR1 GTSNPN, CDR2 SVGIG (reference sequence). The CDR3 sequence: CAWSRQGGQPQHF. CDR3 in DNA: TGTGCCTGGAGTAGACAGGGCGGTCAGCCCCAGCATTTT.

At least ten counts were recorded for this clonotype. CDR3 loop: CASSLVDRWSSGANVLTF. DNA for the CDR3: TGTGCCAGCAGCTTAGTTGACAGGTGGAGCTCTGGGGCCAACGTCCTGACTTTC. The J gene is TRBJ2-6, the V gene TRBV7-9, with D perhaps TRBD1 (6 bases). CDR3 length: 18 amino acids. Germline loops: CDR1 SEHNR, CDR2 FQNEAQ (reference sequence). The ends were cut back, 1 base at V and 0 bases at J, with 13 bases in the middle.

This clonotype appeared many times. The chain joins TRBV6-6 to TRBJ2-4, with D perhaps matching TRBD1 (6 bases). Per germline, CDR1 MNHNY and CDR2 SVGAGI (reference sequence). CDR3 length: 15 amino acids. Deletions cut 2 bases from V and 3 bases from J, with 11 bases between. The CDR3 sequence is CASSYGGAGKNIQYF. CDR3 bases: TGTGCCAGCAGTTACGGGGGCGCGGGCAAAAACATTCAGTACTTC.

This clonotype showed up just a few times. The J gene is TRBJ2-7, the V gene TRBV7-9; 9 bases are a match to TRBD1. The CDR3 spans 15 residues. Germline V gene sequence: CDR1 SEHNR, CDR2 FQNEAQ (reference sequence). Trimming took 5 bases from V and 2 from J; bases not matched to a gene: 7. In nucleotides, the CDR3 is TGTGCCAGCAGCCTTACGGGACAGGGTCCCTACGAGCAGTACTTC. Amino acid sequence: CASSLTGQGPYEQYF.

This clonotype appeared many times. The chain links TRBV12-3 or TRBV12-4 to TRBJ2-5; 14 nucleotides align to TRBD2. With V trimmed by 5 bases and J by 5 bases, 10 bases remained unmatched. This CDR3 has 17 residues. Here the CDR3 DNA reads TGTGCCAGCAGTGCCGGACTAGCGGGGGGACGTCCGGAGACCCAGTACTTC. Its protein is CASSAGLAGGRPETQYF.

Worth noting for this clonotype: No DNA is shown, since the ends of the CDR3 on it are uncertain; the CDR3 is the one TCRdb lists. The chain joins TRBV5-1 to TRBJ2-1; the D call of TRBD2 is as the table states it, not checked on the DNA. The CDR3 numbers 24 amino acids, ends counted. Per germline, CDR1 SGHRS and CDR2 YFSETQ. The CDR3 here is CASTNQTSMYLCASSFGGRYEQFF.

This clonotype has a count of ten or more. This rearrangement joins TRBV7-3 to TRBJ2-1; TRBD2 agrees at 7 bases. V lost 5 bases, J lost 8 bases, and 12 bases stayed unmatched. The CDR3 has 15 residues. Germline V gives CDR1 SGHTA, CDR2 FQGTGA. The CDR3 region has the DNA TGTGCCAGCAGCCTTGGGGGGGGATATAACGATGAGCAGTTCTTC. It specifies CASSLGGGYNDEQFF. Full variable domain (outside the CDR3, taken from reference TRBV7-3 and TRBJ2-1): GAGVSQTPSNKVTEKGKYVELRCDPISGHTALYWYRQSLGQGPEFLIYFQGTGAADDSGLPNDRFFAVRPEGSVSTLKIQRTERGDSAVYLCASSLGGGYNDEQFFGPGTRLTVL.

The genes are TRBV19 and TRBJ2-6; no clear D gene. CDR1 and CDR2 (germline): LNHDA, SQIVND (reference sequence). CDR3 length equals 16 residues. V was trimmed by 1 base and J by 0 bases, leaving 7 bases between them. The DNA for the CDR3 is TGTGCCAGTAGTATAGTTGTCAGCTCTGGGGCCAACGTCCTGACTTTC. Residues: CASSIVVSSGANVLTF.

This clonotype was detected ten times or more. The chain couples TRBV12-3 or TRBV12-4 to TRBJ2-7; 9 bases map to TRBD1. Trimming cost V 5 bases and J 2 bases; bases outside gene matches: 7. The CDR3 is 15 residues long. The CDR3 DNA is TGTGCCAGCAGTATTGGACAGGGGAGCCCCTACGAGCAGTACTTC. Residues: CASSIGQGSPYEQYF.

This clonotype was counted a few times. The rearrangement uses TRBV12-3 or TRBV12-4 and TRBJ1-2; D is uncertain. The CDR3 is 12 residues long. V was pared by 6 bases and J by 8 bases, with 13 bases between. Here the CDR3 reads CASSLVPGGYTF. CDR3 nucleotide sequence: TGTGCCAGCAGCCTTGTCCCGGGGGGCTACACCTTC.

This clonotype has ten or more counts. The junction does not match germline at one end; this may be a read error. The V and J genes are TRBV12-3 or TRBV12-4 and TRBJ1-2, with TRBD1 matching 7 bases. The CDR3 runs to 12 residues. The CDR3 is CASSSIGQVPLF. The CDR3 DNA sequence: TGTGCCAGCAGTTCCATAGGACAGGTCCCCCTCTTC.

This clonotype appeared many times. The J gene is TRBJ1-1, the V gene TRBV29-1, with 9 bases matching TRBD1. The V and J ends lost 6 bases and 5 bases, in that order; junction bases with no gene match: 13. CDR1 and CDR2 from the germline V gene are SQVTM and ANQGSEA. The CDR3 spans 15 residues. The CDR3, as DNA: TGCAGCGTCAGAACCGGGACAGGGCGAAGTACTGAAGCTTTCTTT. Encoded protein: CSVRTGTGRSTEAFF.

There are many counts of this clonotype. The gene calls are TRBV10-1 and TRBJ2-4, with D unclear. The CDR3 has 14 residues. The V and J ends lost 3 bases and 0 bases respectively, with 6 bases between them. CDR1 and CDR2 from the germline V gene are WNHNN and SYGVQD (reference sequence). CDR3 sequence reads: CASSEGRAKNIQYF. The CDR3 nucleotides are TGCGCCAGCAGTGAAGGACGAGCCAAAAACATTCAGTACTTC.

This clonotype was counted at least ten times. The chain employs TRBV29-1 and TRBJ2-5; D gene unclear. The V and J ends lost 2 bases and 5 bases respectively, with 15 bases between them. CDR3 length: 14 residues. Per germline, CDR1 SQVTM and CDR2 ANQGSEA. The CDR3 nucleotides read TGCAGCGTTGAACTAGGAAGGGCCGGGGAGACCCAGTACTTC. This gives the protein CSVELGRAGETQYF.

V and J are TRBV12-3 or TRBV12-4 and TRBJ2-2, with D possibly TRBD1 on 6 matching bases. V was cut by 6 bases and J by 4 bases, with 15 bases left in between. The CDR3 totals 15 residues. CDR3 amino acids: CASSPPRTATGELFF. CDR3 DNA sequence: TGTGCCAGCAGCCCACCTCGGACAGCCACCGGGGAGCTGTTTTTT.

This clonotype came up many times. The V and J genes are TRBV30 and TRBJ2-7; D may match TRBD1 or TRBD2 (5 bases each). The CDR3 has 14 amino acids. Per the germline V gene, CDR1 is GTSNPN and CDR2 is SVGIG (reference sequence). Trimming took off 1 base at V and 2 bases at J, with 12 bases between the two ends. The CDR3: CAWSAGAGPYEQYF. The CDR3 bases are TGTGCCTGGAGTGCCGGGGCAGGGCCCTACGAGCAGTACTTC.

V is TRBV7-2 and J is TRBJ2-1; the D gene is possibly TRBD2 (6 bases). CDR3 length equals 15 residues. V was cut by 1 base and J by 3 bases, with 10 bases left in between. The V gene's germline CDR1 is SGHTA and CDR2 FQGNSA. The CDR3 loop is CASSLVGGNYNEQFF. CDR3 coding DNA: TGTGCCAGCAGCTTAGTAGGAGGGAACTACAATGAGCAGTTCTTC. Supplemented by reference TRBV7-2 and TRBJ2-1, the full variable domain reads GAGVSQSPSNKVTEKGKDVELRCDPISGHTALYWYRQSLGQGLEFLIYFQGNSAPDKSGLPSDRFSAERTGGSVSTLTIQRTQQEDSAVYLCASSLVGGNYNEQFFGPGTRLTVL.

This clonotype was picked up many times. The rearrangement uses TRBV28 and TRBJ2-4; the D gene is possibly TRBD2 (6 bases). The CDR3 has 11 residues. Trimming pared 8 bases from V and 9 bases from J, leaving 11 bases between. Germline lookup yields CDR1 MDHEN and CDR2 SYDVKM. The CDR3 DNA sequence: TGTGCCAGCCGGGGGATGAGCATTCAGTACTTC. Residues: CASRGMSIQYF.